This TCR beta chain comes out of a study of T-cell reconstitution after alpha-beta-depleted transplantation in children. Study-level results: Once a year had passed after transplant, T-cell counts and diversity came mostly from newly produced T cells.

CDR3 length equals 13 residues. Trimming pared 5 bases from V and 4 bases from J, leaving 10 bases between. Germline values: CDR1 SGHTA, CDR2 FQGNSA. This sample's TCRbeta library carried unique molecular identifier barcodes. TCRdb fed the PCR reads into MiXCR, producing one record per CDR3 protein. The sample carries about 27,000 distinct CDR3 sequences, about a sixth recorded once. This clonotype was detected many times. Its target is unknown. The clonotype was recovered from a male patient between 2 and 15 years old who had a stem cell transplant for acute lymphoblastic leukemia, so the T cells may come from the graft donor. The chain has TRBV7-2 and TRBJ2-3, with D unresolved. The source material was PBMCs, mostly from graft donor cells, sampled 60 days after TCRalphabeta/CD19-depleted stem cell transplant. CDR3 DNA sequence: TGTGCCAGCAGCCCATACCGGGCAGATACGCAGTATTTT. Translation gives CASSPYRADTQYF.